The 16 T cell receptor beta chains below come from one sample, sequenced in a study of CD4 and CD8 cells across lung adenocarcinoma regions. Each CDR3 protein is one row after TCRdb ran MiXCR on the PCR reads. Of about 25,000 distinct CDR3 sequences in the sample, 50% to 55% were seen once. The sample was CD8+ T cells from the center of a lung tumor. Receptors were obtained from a male donor with lung adenocarcinoma. The CD4 and CD8 labels of this study may be unreliable.

This clonotype was detected ten times or more. The chain uses TRBV10-1 and TRBJ2-7; no clear D gene. The CDR3 has 13 residues. Between the trimmed V and J ends, which lost 6 bases and 6 bases, there was a span of 15 bases. The germline V gene encodes CDR1 WNHNN and CDR2 SYGVQD (reference sequence). The DNA for the CDR3 is TGCGCCAGCAGCCCTAGTCGAACCCTCGAGCAGTACTTC. Translating it yields CASSPSRTLEQYF.

DNA for the CDR3: TGTGCCAGCAGGGGGGGACTAGCAGCTTCCAATGAGCAGTTCTTC. It yields the protein CASRGGLAASNEQFF. The genes are TRBV6-1 and TRBJ2-1; 9 nucleotides line up with TRBD2. The V gene's germline CDR1 is MNHNS and CDR2 SASEGT. Germline trimming cut 6 bases from V and 6 bases from J; bases unmatched to any gene: 9. The CDR3 consists of 15 residues.

The rearrangement joins TRBV25-1 to TRBJ2-4; D tentatively fits TRBD1 or TRBD2 (5 bases each). Trimming removed 2 bases from V and 2 bases from J, with 7 bases in between. This CDR3 has 14 amino acids. Germline CDR1 reads MGHDK; CDR2 reads SYGVNS. CDR3 DNA: TGTGCCAGCAGTGAAGGGGGTCCCAAAAACATTCAGTACTTC. Amino acids: CASSEGGPKNIQYF.

A word on this clonotype: Likely a read error: the CDR3 ends without its conserved phenylalanine or tryptophan. The DNA is omitted, as the CDR3 cannot be located on it reliably, and the CDR3 follows TCRdb's listing. This chain links TRBV6-5 with TRBJ1-1. Germline CDR1 is MNHEY and CDR2 is SVGAGI. The CDR3 is 8 residues long, counting both termini. CDR3 amino acids: CASSYSVP.

The chain is built from TRBV4-1 and TRBJ2-1; the D gene is possibly TRBD2 (7 bases). The J call may be in error: the DNA end matches TRBJ2-7 better. Germline V lookup: CDR1 MGHRA, CDR2 YSYEKL. There are 17 residues in the CDR3. CDR3 bases: TGCGCCAGCAGCGCGGGCCGCGGGGGCGGTGACCAAGAGACGCAGTACTTC. It codes for CASSAGRGGGDQETQYF.

This clonotype was detected many times. The CDR3 spells CASSQNPSSTDTQYF. The DNA for the CDR3 is TGTGCCAGCAGCCAAAACCCGTCTAGCACAGATACGCAGTATTTT. The genes are TRBV4-2 and TRBJ2-3; D gene ambiguous. CDR3 length equals 15 residues. V lost 2 bases, J lost 0 bases, and 9 bases lay in between. CDR1 and CDR2 (germline): LGHNA, YNFKEQ.

The chain employs TRBV28 and TRBJ1-3, with 11 bases aligning to TRBD1. This CDR3 contains 14 residues. Germline assignment: CDR1 MDHEN and CDR2 SYDVKM. The trim removed 5 bases at V and 8 bases at J, leaving 5 bases unmatched. The CDR3 DNA reads as TGTGCCAGCAGTCACCGGGACAGGGGGGACACCATATATTTT. Translation gives CASSHRDRGDTIYF.

This clonotype was counted at least ten times. In DNA, the CDR3 is TGCAGTGCCCCGGAAGCCGCTACGCAGTATTTT. It specifies CSAPEAATQYF. The chain links TRBV20-1 to TRBJ2-3; D remains unclear. The germline V and J ends were trimmed by 6 bases and 8 bases, with 12 bases remaining between them. Germline CDR1 and CDR2: DFQATT and SNEGSKA (reference sequence). CDR3 length: 11 amino acids.

As concerns this clonotype: Compared with germline, one end of the junction differs, possibly owing to a read error. This chain joins TRBV6-1 and TRBJ2-3; weak D call: TRBD2 (6 bases). The germline V gene encodes CDR1 MNHNS and CDR2 SASEGT. CDR3 length: 16 residues. This chain's CDR3 is CSCAGRRRRVRDTQYF. As DNA, the CDR3 is TGTTCCTGTGCGGGGCGCCGGCGGCGCGTCCGGGATACGCAGTACTTT.

With respect to this clonotype: One junction end does not reproduce the germline sequence, and a read error may be involved. CDR3 residues: CASSPATSGRQFF. The CDR3 DNA sequence: TGTGCCAGCAGCCCTGCGACTAGCGGGAGGCAGTTTTTT. The chain joins TRBV6-1 to TRBJ2-1, with 13 positions matching TRBD2. Looked up from germline, CDR1 is MNHNS and CDR2 is SASEGT. This CDR3 is 13 amino acids long.

On this clonotype itself: Since no conserved phenylalanine or tryptophan closes the CDR3, a read error is the likely cause. This sequence joins TRBV6-1 and TRBJ2-2; TRBD2 might be the D (5 bases). Germline CDR1 and CDR2: MNHNS and SASEGT. The CDR3 is 12 amino acids. The CDR3 here is CASRTRTGVLFS. DNA for the CDR3: TGTGCCAGCAGGACAAGAACCGGGGTGCTGTTTTCT.

This chain joins TRBV6-1 and TRBJ2-2, with D possibly called TRBD1 or TRBD2 (5 bases each). The DNA matches TRBJ2-3 better at its end, which makes the J call doubtful. Germline V gene sequence: CDR1 MNHNS, CDR2 SASEGT. The CDR3 has 16 residues. The CDR3 DNA reads as TGTGCCAGCCGGCAGGCCGGGGCTGTCAGGAGAGAGGCGCAGTATTTT. This encodes CASRQAGAVRREAQYF.

With respect to this clonotype: A much larger clone is a single base away; this may be a read error. The chain carries TRBV11-2 and TRBJ2-1, with unresolved D. The V and J ends lost 4 bases and 10 bases respectively, with 17 bases between them. Germline CDR1 SGHAT, CDR2 FQNNGV. This CDR3 is built from 14 residues. This chain's CDR3 is CASSSQTFSYEQFF. The CDR3 nucleotides read TGTGCCAGCAGCTCTCAGACATTTTCCTACGAGCAGTTCTTC.

This chain's CDR3 is CASSRQFNEKLFF. CDR3 bases: TGTGCCAGCAGCAGACAGTTTAATGAAAAACTGTTTTTT. The chain uses TRBV6-1 and TRBJ1-4, with D perhaps matching TRBD1 (5 bases). The V end lost 6 bases, the J end lost 4 bases, and 9 bases lay between the germline ends. The CDR3 sequence is 13 residues long. From germline, CDR1 is MNHNS and CDR2 SASEGT.

The chain recombines TRBV10-1 with TRBJ2-1; TRBD2 is a possible D gene (5 bases). This CDR3 has 15 amino acids. CDR1 is WNHNN and CDR2 is SYGVQD in the germline V gene (reference sequence). V lost 4 bases and J 2 bases, leaving 12 bases between the germline ends. Here the CDR3 reads CASSASEGPYNEQFF. As DNA, the CDR3 is TGCGCCAGCAGTGCCTCAGAGGGCCCCTACAATGAGCAGTTCTTC.

This clonotype occurred a few times. The gene calls are TRBV6-1 and TRBJ2-5; D is unclear. CDR3 size: 11 residues. Trimming pared 6 bases from V and 2 bases from J, leaving 4 bases between. Per germline, CDR1 MNHNS and CDR2 SASEGT. Written as DNA, the CDR3 is TGTGCCAGCAGCGAACAAGAGACCCAGTACTTC. Protein: CASSEQETQYF.